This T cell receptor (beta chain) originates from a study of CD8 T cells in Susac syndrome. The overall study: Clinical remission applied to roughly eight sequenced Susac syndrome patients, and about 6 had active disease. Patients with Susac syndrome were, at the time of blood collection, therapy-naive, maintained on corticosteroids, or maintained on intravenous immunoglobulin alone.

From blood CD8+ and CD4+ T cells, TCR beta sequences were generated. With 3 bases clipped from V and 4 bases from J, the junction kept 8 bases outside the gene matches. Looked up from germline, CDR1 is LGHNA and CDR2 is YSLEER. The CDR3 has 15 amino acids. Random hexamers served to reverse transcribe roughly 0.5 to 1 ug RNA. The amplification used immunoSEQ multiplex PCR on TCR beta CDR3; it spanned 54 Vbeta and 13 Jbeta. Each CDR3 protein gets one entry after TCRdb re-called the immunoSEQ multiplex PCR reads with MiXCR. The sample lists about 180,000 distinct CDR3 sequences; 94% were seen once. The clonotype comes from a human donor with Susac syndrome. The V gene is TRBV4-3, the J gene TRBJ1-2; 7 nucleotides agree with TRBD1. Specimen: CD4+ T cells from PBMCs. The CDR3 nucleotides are TGCGCCAGCAGCCATTCGGGACAGACTTTCTATGGCTACACCTTC. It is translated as CASSHSGQTFYGYTF.